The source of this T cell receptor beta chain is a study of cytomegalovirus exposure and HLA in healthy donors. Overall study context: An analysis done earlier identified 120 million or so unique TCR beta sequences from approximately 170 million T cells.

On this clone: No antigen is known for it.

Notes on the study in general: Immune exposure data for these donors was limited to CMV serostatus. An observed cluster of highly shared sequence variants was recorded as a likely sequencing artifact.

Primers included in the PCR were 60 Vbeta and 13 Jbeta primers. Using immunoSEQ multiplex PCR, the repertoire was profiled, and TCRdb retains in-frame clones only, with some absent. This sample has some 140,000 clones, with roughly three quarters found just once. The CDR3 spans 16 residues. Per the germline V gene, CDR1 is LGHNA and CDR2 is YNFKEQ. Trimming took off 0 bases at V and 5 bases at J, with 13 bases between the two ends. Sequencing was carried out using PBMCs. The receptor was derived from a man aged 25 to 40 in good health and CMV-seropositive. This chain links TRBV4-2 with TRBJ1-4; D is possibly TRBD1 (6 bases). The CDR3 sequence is CASSQDPYRANEKLFF. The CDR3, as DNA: TGTGCCAGCAGCCAAGATCCTTACAGGGCGAATGAAAAACTGTTTTTT.